These 12 T cell receptor beta chains came from one sample sequenced in a study of T cells after yellow fever vaccination. TCRdb reprocessed the 5' RACE reads via MiXCR and lists one record per CDR3 protein. The profile shows around 610,000 distinct CDR3 sequences, 13% of them singletons. Sequencing was performed on PBMCs, taken on the day of the yellow fever booster vaccination. Receptors originate from a man younger than 45 who received the YFV17D yellow fever vaccine.

The rearrangement links TRBV19 to TRBJ2-3; D is perhaps TRBD2 (6 bases). From germline, CDR1 is LNHDA and CDR2 SQIVND (reference sequence). This CDR3 region has 16 residues. V was trimmed by 7 bases and J by 0 bases, leaving 17 bases between them. Here the CDR3 DNA reads TGTGCCAGTACTACGGCTGGGGGGACTAGCACAGATACGCAGTATTTT. Translating it yields CASTTAGGTSTDTQYF.

V and J are TRBV20-1 and TRBJ2-1, with D possibly matching TRBD2 (6 bases). The V and J ends lost 3 bases and 1 base respectively, with 10 bases between them. The germline V gene has CDR1 DFQATT and CDR2 SNEGSKA (reference sequence). This CDR3 is 14 amino acids long. CDR3 sequence reads: CSARGGVSYNEQFF. The CDR3 DNA reads TGCAGTGCTAGGGGGGGAGTTTCCTACAATGAGCAGTTCTTC.

This clonotype was found many times. The chain has TRBV5-1 and TRBJ2-5; the match to TRBD2 covers 9 bases. CDR1 and CDR2 (germline): SGHRS, YFSETQ. Trimming cost V 7 bases and J 4 bases; bases outside gene matches: 17. This CDR3 contains 17 residues. The CDR3 DNA sequence: TGCGCCAGCTGGCGACGACCCCTAGCGGGAATTCGAGAGACCCAGTACTTC. Its translation is CASWRRPLAGIRETQYF.

This clonotype appeared a few times. The CDR3, as DNA: TGTGCCAGCAGTTACAGGGACTGGAAGGTGGGCTACACCTTC. Its translation: CASSYRDWKVGYTF. V usage is TRBV6-5 and J usage is TRBJ1-2; TRBD1 might be the D (5 bases). V was trimmed by 2 bases and J by 8 bases, leaving 15 bases between them. The CDR3 runs to 14 residues. From germline, CDR1 is MNHEY and CDR2 SVGAGI.

This clonotype was found a few times. The V gene is TRBV11-2, the J gene TRBJ1-2; 7 bases agree with TRBD1. The V and J ends lost 3 bases and 2 bases, in that order; junction bases with no gene match: 15. CDR1 is SGHAT and CDR2 is FQNNGV in the germline V gene. This CDR3 region has 18 residues. CDR3 DNA sequence: TGTGCCAGCAGCTTCCTCCCGGCGGGAAGGGGGCGAAACTATGGCTACACCTTC. Amino acid sequence: CASSFLPAGRGRNYGYTF.

At least ten counts were recorded for this clonotype. The chain has TRBV28 and TRBJ2-1; TRBD2 might be the D (5 bases). Trimming stripped 7 bases from V and 8 bases from J, with 12 bases between. Germline V gives CDR1 MDHEN, CDR2 SYDVKM. The CDR3 runs 12 residues. CDR3 residues: CASMIAGHEQFF. DNA of the CDR3: TGTGCCAGCATGATTGCGGGTCATGAGCAGTTCTTC.

In its sample, this clonotype was seen many times. The chain carries TRBV5-1 and TRBJ1-2; TRBD1 agrees at 9 bases. V lost 4 bases, J lost 8 bases, and 6 bases stayed unmatched. This CDR3 is built from 13 residues. Germline V gives CDR1 SGHRS, CDR2 YFSETQ. CDR3 coding DNA: TGCGCCAGCAGCCGGGGACAGGGAGAAGGCTACACCTTC. Its translation: CASSRGQGEGYTF.

This clonotype came up many times. The V and J genes are TRBV28 and TRBJ2-2; D is undetermined. V was trimmed by 3 bases and J by 4 bases, leaving 12 bases between them. This CDR3 comprises 15 residues. Germline CDR1 MDHEN, CDR2 SYDVKM. This chain's CDR3 is CASSLGTRATGELFF. CDR3 in DNA: TGTGCCAGCAGTTTGGGAACCCGGGCCACCGGGGAGCTGTTTTTT.

J is TRBJ2-7 and V is TRBV7-8, with TRBD1 as a possible D gene (5 bases). The CDR3 is 14 amino acids. Trimming cost V 2 bases and J 1 base, with 9 bases left between them. The germline gives CDR1 SGHVS, CDR2 FQNEAQ. The CDR3, as DNA: TGTGCCAGCAGCTTAACAGGTTTTTCCTACGAGCAGTACTTC. Translated: CASSLTGFSYEQYF.

The chain recombines TRBV7-8 with TRBJ2-7; D gene uncertain. Germline CDR1 is SGHVS and CDR2 is FQNEAQ. CDR3 size: 12 residues. V lost 1 base, J lost 5 bases, and 6 bases lay in between. CDR3 region: CASSLVSDEQYF. The CDR3 coding sequence is TGTGCCAGCAGCTTAGTATCCGACGAGCAGTACTTC.

V and J are TRBV18 and TRBJ2-5; TRBD2 agrees at 9 bases. The V segment lost 6 bases and the J segment 2 bases; nucleotides outside the gene matches: 10. The CDR3 covers 16 residues. In germline, CDR1 is KGHSH, CDR2 LQKENI. The CDR3 DNA reads as TGTGCCAGCTCGCAAGTGACTAGCGGCCTACAAGAGACCCAGTACTTC. It translates to CASSQVTSGLQETQYF.

The chain couples TRBV20-1 to TRBJ2-2, with 10 nucleotides matching TRBD1. The CDR3 covers 17 residues. Germline CDR1 and CDR2: DFQATT and SNEGSKA (reference sequence). Trimming cost V 1 base and J 0 bases; bases outside gene matches: 5. DNA of the CDR3: TGCAGTGCTAGAGTTGGGACAGGGGATTCGAACACCGGGGAGCTGTTTTTT. As protein: CSARVGTGDSNTGELFF.